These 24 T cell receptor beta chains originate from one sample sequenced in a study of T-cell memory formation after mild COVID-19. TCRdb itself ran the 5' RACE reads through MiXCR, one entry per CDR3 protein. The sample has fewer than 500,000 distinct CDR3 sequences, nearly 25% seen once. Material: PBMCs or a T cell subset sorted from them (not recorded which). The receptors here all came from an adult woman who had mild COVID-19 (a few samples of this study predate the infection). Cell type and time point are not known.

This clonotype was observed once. CDR3 DNA: TGTGCCAGCAGCCAGCATCAGGGGTCGGGTATCTCCTACGAGCAGTACTTC. Its translation: CASSQHQGSGISYEQYF. This chain connects TRBV14 to TRBJ2-7; a weak D match, TRBD1 (6 bases). V was pared by 3 bases and J by 0 bases, with 18 bases between. This CDR3 is built from 17 residues. Germline-derived CDR1 and CDR2 are SGHDN and FVKESK.

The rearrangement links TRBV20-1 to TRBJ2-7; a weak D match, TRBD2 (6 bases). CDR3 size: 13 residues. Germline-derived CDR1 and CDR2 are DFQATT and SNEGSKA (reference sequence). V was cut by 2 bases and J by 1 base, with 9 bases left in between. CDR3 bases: TGCAGTGCTAGATTGGGACTTTCCTACGAGCAGTACTTC. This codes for CSARLGLSYEQYF.

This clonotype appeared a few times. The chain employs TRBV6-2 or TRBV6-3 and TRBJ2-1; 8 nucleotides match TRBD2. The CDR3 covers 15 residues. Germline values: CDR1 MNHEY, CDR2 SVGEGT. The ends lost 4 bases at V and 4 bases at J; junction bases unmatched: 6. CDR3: CASSFLAGNYNEQFF. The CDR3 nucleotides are TGTGCCAGCAGTTTCTTAGCGGGAAATTACAATGAGCAGTTCTTC.

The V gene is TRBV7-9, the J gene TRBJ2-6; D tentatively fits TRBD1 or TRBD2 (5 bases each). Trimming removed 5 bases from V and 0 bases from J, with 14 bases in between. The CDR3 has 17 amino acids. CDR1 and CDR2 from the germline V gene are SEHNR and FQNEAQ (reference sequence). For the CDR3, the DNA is TGTGCCAGCAGCCCCCTGCCGGGGACCTCTGGGGCCAACGTCCTGACTTTC. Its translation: CASSPLPGTSGANVLTF.

The CDR3 DNA reads as TGTGCCACCAGTGATTTGCGACAGGGCGCGAACACCATATATTTT. Encoded protein: CATSDLRQGANTIYF. The rearrangement links TRBV24-1 to TRBJ1-3; 7 nucleotides match TRBD1. Germline assignment: CDR1 KGHDR and CDR2 SFDVKD. There are 15 residues in the CDR3. After removal of 0 bases from V and 7 bases from J, the junction contained 5 bases not matched to a gene.

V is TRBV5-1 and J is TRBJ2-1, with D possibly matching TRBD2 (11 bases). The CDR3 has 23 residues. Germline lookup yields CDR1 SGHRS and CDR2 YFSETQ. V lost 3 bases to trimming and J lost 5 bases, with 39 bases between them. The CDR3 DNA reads TGCGCCAGCAGCTCTCTACCGGGACAGGGGAAGACTAGCGGGGAAACGGAGCACAATGAGCAGTTCTTC. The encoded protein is CASSSLPGQGKTSGETEHNEQFF.

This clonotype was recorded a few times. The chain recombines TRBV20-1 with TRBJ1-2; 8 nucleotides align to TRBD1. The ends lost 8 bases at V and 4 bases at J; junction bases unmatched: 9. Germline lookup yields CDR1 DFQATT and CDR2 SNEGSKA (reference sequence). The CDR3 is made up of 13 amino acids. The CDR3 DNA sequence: TGCAGTAACACAGGGGGACGATTCTATGGCTACACCTTC. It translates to CSNTGGRFYGYTF.

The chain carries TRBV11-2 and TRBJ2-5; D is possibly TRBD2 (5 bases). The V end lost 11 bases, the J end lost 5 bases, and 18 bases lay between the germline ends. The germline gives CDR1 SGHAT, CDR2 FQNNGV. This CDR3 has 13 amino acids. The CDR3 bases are TGTGCCGTCTCGTCCGGGGAGTGGGAGACCCAGTACTTC. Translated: CAVSSGEWETQYF.

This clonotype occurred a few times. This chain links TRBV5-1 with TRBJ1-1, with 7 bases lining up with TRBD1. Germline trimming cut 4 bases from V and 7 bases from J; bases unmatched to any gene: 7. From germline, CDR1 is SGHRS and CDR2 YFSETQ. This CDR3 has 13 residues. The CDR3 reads CASSTNRGLEAFF. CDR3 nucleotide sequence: TGCGCCAGCAGCACCAACAGGGGTCTTGAAGCTTTCTTT.

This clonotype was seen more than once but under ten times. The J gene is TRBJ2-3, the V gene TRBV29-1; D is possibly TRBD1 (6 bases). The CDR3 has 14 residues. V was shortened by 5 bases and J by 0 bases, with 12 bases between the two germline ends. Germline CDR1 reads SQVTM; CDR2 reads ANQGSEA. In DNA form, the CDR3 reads TGCAGCGTTCGAGGACAGCTTAGCACAGATACGCAGTATTTT. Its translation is CSVRGQLSTDTQYF.

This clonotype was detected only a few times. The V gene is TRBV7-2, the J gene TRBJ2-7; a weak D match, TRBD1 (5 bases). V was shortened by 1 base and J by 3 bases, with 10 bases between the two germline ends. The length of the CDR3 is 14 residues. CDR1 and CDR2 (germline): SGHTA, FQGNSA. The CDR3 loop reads CASSLDAGIYEQYF. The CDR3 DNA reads TGTGCCAGCAGCTTAGACGCAGGGATCTACGAGCAGTACTTC.

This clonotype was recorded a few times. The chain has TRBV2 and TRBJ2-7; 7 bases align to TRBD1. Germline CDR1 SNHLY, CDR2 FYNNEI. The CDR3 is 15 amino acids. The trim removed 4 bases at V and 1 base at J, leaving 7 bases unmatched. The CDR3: CASSARGQFSYEQYF. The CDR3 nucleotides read TGTGCCAGCAGTGCAAGGGGACAGTTTTCCTACGAGCAGTACTTC.

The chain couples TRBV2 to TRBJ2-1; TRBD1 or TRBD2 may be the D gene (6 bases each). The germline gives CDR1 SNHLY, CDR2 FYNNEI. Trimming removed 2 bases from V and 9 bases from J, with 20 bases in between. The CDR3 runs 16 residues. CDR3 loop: CASSELGGAGSGEQFF. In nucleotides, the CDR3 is TGTGCCAGCAGTGAATTGGGGGGCGCAGGCTCTGGTGAGCAGTTCTTC.

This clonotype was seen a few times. The CDR3 DNA is TGCGCCAGCAGCTTGGGGGAAATGGCGGATACGCAGTATTTT. The encoded protein is CASSLGEMADTQYF. The chain is built from TRBV5-1 and TRBJ2-3; D gene ambiguous. Trimming removed 0 bases from V and 6 bases from J, with 11 bases in between. Germline lookup yields CDR1 SGHRS and CDR2 YFSETQ. The CDR3 runs 14 residues.

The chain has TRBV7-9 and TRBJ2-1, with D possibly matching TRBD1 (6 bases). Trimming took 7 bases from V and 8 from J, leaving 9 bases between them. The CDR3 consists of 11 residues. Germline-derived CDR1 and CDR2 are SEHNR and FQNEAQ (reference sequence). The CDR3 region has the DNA TGTGCCAGCACCTCAGGGGATGAGCAGTTCTTC. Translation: CASTSGDEQFF.

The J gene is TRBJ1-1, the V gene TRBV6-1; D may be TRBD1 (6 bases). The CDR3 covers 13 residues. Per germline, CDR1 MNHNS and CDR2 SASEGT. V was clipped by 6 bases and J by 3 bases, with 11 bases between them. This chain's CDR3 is CASRRGRDTEAFF. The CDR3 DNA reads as TGTGCCAGCAGGAGGGGGAGGGACACTGAAGCTTTCTTT.

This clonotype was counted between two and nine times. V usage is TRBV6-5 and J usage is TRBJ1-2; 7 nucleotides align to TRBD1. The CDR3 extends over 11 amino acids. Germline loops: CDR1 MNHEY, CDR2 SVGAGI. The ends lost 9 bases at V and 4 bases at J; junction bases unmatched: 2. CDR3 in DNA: TGTGCCAGTTGGGACAGCTATGGCTACACCTTC. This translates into CASWDSYGYTF.

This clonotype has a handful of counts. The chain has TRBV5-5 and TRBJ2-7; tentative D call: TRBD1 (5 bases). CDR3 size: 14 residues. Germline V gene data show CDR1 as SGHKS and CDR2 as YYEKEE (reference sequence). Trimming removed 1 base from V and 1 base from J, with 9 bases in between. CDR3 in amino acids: CASSLRTGSYEQYF. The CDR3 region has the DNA TGTGCCAGCAGCTTGCGTACAGGTTCCTACGAGCAGTACTTC.

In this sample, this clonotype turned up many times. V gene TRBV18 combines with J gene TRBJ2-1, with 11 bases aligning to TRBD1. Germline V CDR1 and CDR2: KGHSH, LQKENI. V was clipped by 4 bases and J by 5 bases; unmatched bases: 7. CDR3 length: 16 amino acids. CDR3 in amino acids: CASSQDRGRADNEQFF. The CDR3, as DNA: TGTGCCAGCTCACAGGACAGGGGGCGTGCGGACAATGAGCAGTTCTTC.

In nucleotides, the CDR3 is TGTGCCAGCAGCCCAAGTACGGCTGAAGCTTTCTTT. This translates into CASSPSTAEAFF. This chain uses TRBV13 with TRBJ1-1, with D unclear. Germline CDR1 is PRHDT and CDR2 is FYEKMQ (reference sequence). The CDR3 contains 12 residues. The V and J ends lost 5 bases and 6 bases respectively, with 10 bases between them.

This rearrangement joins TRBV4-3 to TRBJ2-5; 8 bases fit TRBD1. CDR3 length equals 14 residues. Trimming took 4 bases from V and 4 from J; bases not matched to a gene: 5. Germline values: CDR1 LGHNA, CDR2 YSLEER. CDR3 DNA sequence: TGCGCCAGCAGCCGAGGGACAGGCCGAGAGACCCAGTACTTC. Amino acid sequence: CASSRGTGRETQYF.

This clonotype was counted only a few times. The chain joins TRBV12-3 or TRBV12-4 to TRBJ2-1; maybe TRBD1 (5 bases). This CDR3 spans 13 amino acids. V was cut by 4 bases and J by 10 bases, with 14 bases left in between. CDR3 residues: CASSSRAPEEQFF. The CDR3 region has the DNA TGTGCCAGCAGTTCCAGGGCGCCCGAGGAGCAGTTCTTC.

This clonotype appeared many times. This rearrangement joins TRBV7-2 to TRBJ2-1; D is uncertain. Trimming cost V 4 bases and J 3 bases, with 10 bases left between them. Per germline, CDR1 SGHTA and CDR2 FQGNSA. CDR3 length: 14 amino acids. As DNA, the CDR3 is TGTGCCAGCAGCTCCCGGACGGGCTACAATGAGCAGTTCTTC. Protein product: CASSSRTGYNEQFF.

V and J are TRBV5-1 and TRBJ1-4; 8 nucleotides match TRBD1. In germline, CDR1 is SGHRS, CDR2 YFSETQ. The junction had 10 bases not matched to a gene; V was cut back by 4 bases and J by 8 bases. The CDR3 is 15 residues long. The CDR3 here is CASSNAQGAKEKLFF. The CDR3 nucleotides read TGCGCCAGCAGCAACGCTCAGGGGGCAAAGGAAAAACTGTTTTTT.